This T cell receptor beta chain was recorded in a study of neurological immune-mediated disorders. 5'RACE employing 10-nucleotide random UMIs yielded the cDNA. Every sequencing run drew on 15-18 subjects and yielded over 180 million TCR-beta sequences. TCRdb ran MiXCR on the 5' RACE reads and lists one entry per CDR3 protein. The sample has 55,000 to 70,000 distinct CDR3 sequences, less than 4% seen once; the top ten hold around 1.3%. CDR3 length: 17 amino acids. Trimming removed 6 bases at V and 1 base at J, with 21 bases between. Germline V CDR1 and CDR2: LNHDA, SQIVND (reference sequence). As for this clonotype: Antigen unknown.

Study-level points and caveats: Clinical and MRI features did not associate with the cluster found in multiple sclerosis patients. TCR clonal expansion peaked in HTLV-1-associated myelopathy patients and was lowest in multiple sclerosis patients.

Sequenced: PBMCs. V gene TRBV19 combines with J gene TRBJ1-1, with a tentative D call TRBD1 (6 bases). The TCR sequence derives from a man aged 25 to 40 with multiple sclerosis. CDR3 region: CASSRGGGPRANTEAFF. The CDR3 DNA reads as TGTGCCAGTAGCAGGGGCGGGGGCCCAAGGGCGAACACTGAAGCTTTCTTT.